The present T cell receptor (beta chain) was sequenced within a study of blood T cell repertoires in COVID-19 (dated by TCRdb to 2018 to 2020). Study-wide context: Samples covering the acute and convalescent phases of COVID-19 were provided by collaborators in the United States, Italy and Spain. The material from the prospective study consisted of cDNA or gDNA derived from T cells, B-cell-depleted T cells, or PBMCs. Deeply sampled blood TCRbeta repertoires from subjects exposed to, actively infected with, or recovered from COVID-19 were included in the dataset. The repertoires were released in a freely available public database intended as a resource for research on the immune response to SARS-CoV-2. Samples were obtained from the ongoing ImmuneRACE study (first 160 participants) and from over 1,000 subjects provided by 6 global collaborators. The sample metadata nearly always contained a de-identified subject ID, COVID-19 status, age in years and sex. Where HLA class I and class II types were available, the types were taken from metadata supplied by the sample provider, not from assay-based typing.

TCRbeta CDR3 regions were amplified from genomic DNA using the immunoSEQ Assay, a bias-controlled multiplex PCR. The paper's processing steps were these. The number of nucleated cells in each sample was estimated by amplification of reference gene primers within the assay. To quantify the absolute abundance of each unique TCRbeta CDR3 rearrangement, sequence reads were collapsed and filtered. For each sample, productive Simpson clonality was calculated by taking the square root of Simpson's diversity index across productive rearrangements. What TCRdb holds here is the immuneACCESS table cut down to in-frame rearrangements. Part of the clones is not present; checked against another copy, under half of the missing clones reflect an unresolved V gene, and the others are unexplained. That table is the source of V, J and clone size, and D and trimming were worked out from the DNA. A total of about 280,000 clones appear in this sample, approximately 85% of them only once. The top ten constitute 11% of the sample.

Findings and caveats that apply to the study as a whole: The amount of clinical and demographic metadata varied by source and participant and was provided uncurated.

To note about this clone: No cognate antigen has been identified for it. The sample holds no much larger clone one base away, and base qualities are not on file.

The germline V gene yields KGHDR for CDR1 and SFDVKD for CDR2. Trimming removed 1 base from V and 7 bases from J; the gene matches leave 4 bases unexplained. The CDR3 covers 15 residues, taking in both the cysteine and the phenylalanine. Left in the record is the CDR3 DNA by itself, 45 bases read in frame from the first base. Whole blood was collected in K2EDTA tubes by collaborating institutions according to the institutions' own protocols. For TCRbeta analysis, collaborators shipped samples as frozen whole blood, isolated PBMCs, or DNA extracted from either of those sample types. Sequenced input: peripheral blood. Here the chain combines TRBV24-1 and TRBJ2-1; TRBD1 fits 9 bases in the junction. The sequence derives from a woman aged 70-85 years with acute or convalescent COVID-19. The DNA is TGTGCCACCAGTGATTTCGACAGGGGGAAGAATGAGCAGTTCTTC. It translates as CATSDFDRGKNEQFF.